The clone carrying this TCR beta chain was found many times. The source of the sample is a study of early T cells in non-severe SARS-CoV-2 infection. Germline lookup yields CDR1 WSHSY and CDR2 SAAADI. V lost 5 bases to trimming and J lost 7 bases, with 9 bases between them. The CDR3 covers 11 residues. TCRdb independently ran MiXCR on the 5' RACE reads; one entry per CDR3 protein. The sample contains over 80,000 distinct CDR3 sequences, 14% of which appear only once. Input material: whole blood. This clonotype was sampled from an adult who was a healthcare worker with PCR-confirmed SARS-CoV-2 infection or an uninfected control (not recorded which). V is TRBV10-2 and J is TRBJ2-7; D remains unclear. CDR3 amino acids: CASSLHGEQYF. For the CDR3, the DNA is TGCGCCAGCAGTCTCCACGGGGAGCAGTACTTC.